Shown below are 4 T cell receptor beta chains from a single sample sequenced in a study of shared clonotypes between healthy human individuals. The naive CD8 population came from CD45RO-negative cells selected for CCR7, without terminally differentiated effector memory CD45RA+ cells. Libraries were prepared by immunoSEQ multiplex PCR; TCRdb keeps only in-frame clonotypes and omits some of them. Of 750,000 to 1,000,000 clones listed, 80% to 95% are singletons. The sample comprised naive CD8+ T cells sorted from blood. The receptors were gathered from a man between 25 and 39 years old in good health.

This clone was observed a few times. V is TRBV5-1 and J is TRBJ2-7, with 8 bases identical to TRBD1. The CDR3 totals 14 residues. J gave up 1 base and V 2 bases, and 2 bases lay outside the gene matches. CDR1 is SGHRS and CDR2 is YFSETQ in the germline V gene. The CDR3 DNA reads as TGCGCCAGCAGCTTCGACAGGGGATCCTACGAGCAGTACTTC. Translating gives CASSFDRGSYEQYF.

This chain uses TRBV7-6 with TRBJ2-7; D unclear. This CDR3 has 12 amino acids. V lost 1 base to trimming and J lost 2 bases, with 3 bases between them. Germline V lookup: CDR1 SGHVS, CDR2 FNYEAQ. CDR3 sequence: CASSLETYEQYF. CDR3 bases: TGTGCCAGCAGCTTAGAGACCTACGAGCAGTACTTC.

Here the CDR3 DNA reads TGTGCCAGCAGCTTGCTGTCAGGAAATGAGCAGTTCTTC. This gives the protein CASSLLSGNEQFF. The chain recombines TRBV7-6 with TRBJ2-1; D is unclear. Looked up from germline, CDR1 is SGHVS and CDR2 is FNYEAQ. The CDR3 contains 13 residues. Trimming cost V 3 bases and J 7 bases, with 10 bases left between them.

The chain recombines TRBV28 with TRBJ1-2, with 7 nucleotides matching TRBD1. Germline CDR1 MDHEN, CDR2 SYDVKM. This CDR3 comprises 15 residues. V lost 4 bases and J lost 8; bases outside the gene matches: 13. The CDR3 region is CASSYPFTGVEGYTF. CDR3 sequence (DNA): TGTGCCAGCAGTTACCCCTTCACAGGGGTGGAAGGCTACACCTTC.